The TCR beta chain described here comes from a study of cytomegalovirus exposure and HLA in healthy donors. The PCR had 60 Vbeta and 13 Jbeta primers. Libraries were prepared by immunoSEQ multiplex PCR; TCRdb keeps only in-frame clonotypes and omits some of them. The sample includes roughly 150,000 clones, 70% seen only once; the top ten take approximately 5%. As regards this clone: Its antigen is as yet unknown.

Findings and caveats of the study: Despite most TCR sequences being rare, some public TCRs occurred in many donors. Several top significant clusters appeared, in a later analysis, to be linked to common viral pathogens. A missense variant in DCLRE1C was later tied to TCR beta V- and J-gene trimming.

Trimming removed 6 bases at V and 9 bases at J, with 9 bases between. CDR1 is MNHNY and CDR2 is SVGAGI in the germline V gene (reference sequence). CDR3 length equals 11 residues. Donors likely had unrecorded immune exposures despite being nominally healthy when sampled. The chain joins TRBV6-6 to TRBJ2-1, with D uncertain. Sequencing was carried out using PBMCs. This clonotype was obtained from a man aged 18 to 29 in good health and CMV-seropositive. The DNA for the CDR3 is TGTGCCAGCAGCTCCCAGCGTGAGCAGTTCTTC. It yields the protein CASSSQREQFF.